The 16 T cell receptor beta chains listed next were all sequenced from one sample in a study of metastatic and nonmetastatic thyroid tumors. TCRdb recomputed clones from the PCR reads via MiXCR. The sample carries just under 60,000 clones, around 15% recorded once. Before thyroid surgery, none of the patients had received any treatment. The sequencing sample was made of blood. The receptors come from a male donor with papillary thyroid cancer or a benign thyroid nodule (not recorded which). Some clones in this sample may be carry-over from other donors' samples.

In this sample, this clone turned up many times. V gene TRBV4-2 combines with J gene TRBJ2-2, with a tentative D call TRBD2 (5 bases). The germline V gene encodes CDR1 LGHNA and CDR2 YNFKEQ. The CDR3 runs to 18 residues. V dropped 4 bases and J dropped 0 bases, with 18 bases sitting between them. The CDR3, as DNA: TGTGCCAGCAGCCTCCCCCGCTGGGGAGAAACGAACACCGGGGAGCTGTTTTTT. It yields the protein CASSLPRWGETNTGELFF.

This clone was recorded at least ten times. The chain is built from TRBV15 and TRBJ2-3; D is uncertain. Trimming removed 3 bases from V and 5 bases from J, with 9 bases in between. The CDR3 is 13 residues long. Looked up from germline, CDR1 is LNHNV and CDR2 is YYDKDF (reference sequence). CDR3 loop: CATSRQKVDTQYF. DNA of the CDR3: TGTGCCACCAGCAGGCAAAAGGTAGATACGCAGTATTTT.

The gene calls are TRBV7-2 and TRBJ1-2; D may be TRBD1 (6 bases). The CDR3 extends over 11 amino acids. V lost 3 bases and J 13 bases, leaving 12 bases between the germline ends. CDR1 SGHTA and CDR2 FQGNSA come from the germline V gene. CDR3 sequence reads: CASSFNRDTTF. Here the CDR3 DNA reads TGTGCCAGCAGCTTCAACCGGGACACCACCTTC.

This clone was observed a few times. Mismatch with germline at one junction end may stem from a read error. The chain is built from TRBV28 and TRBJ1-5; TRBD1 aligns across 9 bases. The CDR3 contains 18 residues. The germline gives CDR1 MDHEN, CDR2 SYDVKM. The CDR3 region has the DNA TGTGCCAGCAGGGCCGGGACAGGGAGCAGGTCCGGCAATCATCCCCAGCATTTT. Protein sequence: CASRAGTGSRSGNHPQHF.

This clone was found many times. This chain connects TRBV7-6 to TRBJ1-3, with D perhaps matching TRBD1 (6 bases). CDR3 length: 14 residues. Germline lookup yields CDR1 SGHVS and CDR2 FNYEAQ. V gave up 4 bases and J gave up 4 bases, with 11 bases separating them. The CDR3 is CASSSQGEGNTIYF. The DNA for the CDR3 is TGTGCCAGCAGCTCACAGGGAGAAGGAAACACCATATATTTT.

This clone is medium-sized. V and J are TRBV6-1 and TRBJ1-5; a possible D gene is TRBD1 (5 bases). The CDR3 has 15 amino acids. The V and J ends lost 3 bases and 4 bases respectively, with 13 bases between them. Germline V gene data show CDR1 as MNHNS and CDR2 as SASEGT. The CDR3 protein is CASSDPGLGNQPQHF. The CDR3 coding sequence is TGTGCCAGCAGTGATCCAGGGTTGGGTAATCAGCCCCAGCATTTT.

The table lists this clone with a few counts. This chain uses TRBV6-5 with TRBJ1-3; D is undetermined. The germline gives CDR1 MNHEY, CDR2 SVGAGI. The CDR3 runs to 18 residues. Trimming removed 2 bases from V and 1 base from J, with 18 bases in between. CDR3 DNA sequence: TGTGCCAGCAGTTACAGCATGAGGCATCGATATTCTGGAAACACCATATATTTT. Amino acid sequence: CASSYSMRHRYSGNTIYF.

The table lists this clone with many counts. CDR3 protein: CASSQADNTEAFF. In DNA form, the CDR3 reads TGTGCCAGCAGCCAAGCGGATAACACTGAAGCTTTCTTT. This chain joins TRBV4-2 and TRBJ1-1; D not certain. V dropped 1 base and J dropped 2 bases, with 5 bases sitting between them. Looked up from germline, CDR1 is LGHNA and CDR2 is YNFKEQ. There are 13 residues in the CDR3.

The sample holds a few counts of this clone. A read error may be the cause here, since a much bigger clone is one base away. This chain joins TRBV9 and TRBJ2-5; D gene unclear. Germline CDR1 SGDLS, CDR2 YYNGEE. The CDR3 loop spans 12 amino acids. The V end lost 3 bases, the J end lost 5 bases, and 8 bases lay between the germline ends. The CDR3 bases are TGTGCCAGCAGCGCGGTGGGGGAGACCCAGTACTTC. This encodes CASSAVGETQYF. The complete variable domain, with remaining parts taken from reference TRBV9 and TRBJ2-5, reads DSGVTQTPKHLITATGQRVTLRCSPRSGDLSVYWYQQSLDQGLQFLIQYYNGEERAKGNILERFSAQQFPDLHSELNLSSLELGDSALYFCASSAVGETQYFGPGTRLLVL.

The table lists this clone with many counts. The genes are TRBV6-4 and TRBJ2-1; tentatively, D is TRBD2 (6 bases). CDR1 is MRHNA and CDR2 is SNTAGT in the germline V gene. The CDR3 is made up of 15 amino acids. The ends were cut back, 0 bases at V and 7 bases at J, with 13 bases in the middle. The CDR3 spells CASSDSGGSQNEQFF. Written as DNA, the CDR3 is TGTGCCAGCAGTGACTCTGGGGGGTCCCAAAATGAGCAGTTCTTC.

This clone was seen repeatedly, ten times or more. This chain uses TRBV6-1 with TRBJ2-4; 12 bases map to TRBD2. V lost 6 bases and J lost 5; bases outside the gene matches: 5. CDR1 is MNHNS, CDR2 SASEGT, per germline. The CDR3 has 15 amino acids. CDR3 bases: TGTGCCAGCAGCCAAAGACTAGCGGGGGAAAACATTCAGTACTTC. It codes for CASSQRLAGENIQYF.

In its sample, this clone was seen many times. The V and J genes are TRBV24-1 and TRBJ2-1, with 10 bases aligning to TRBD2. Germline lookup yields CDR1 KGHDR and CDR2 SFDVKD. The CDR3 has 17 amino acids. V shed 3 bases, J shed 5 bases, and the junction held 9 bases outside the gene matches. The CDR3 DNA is TGTGCCACCAGTGATCCATCTCTAGCGGGAGTTGACAATGAGCAGTTCTTC. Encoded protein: CATSDPSLAGVDNEQFF.

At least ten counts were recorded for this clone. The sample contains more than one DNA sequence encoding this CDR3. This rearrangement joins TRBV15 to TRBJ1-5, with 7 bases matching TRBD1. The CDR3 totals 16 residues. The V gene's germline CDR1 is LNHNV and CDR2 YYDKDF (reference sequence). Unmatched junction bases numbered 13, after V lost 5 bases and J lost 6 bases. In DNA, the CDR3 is TGTGCCACCAGCGGGGGGTCGACAGGGATTGCTCAGCCCCAGCATTTT. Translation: CATSGGSTGIAQPQHF.

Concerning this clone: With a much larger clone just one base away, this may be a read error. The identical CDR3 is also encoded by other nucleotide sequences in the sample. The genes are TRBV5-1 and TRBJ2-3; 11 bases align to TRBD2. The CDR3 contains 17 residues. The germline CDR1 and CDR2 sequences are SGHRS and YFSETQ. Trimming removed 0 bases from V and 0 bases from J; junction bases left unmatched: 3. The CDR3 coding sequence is TGCGCCAGCAGCTTGGTTCTAGCGGGGGGTAGCACAGATACGCAGTATTTT. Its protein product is CASSLVLAGGSTDTQYF.

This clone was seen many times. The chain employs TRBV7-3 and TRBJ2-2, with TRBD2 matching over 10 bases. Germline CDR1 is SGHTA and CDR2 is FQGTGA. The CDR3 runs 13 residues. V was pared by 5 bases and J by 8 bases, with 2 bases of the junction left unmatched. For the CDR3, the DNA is TGTGCCAGCAGCGCTAGCGGGAGTGGGGAGCTGTTTTTT. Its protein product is CASSASGSGELFF.

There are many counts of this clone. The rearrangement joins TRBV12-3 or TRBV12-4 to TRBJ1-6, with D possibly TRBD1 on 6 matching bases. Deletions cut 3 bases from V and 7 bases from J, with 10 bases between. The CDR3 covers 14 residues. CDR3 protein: CASSFRTENSPLHF. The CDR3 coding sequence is TGTGCCAGCAGTTTTAGGACAGAGAATTCACCCCTCCACTTT.